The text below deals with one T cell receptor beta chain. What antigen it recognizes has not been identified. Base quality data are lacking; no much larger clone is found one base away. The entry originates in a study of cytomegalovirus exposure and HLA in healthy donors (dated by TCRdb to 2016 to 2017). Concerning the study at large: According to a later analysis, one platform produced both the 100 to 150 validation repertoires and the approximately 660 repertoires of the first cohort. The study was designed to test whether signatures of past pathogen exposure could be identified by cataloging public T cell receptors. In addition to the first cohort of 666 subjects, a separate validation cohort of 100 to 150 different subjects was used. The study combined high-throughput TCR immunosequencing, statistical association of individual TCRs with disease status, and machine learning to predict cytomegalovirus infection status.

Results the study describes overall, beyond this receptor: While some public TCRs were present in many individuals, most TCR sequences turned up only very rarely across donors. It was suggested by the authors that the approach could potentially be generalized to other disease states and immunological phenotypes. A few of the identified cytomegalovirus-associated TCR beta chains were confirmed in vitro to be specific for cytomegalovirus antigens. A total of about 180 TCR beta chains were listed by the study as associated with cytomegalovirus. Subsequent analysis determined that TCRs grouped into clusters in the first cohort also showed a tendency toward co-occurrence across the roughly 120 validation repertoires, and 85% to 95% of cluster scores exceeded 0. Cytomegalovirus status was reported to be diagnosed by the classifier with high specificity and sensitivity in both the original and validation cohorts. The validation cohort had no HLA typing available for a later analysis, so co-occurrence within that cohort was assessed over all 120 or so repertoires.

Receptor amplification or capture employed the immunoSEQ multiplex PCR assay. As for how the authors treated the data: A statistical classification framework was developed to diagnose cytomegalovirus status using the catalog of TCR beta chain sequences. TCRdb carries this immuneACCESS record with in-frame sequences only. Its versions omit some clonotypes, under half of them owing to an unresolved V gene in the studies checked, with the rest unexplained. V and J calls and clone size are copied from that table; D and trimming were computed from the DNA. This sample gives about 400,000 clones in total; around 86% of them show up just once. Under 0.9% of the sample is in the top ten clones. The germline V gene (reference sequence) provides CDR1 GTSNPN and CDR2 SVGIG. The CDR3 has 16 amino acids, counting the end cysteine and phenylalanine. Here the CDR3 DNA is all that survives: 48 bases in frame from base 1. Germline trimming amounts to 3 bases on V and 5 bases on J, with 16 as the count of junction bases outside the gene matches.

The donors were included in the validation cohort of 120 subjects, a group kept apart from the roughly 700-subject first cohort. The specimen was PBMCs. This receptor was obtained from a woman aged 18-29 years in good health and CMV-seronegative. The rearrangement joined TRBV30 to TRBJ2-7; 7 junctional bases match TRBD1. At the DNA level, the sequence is TGTGCCTGGAGCCCGCTGGGACAGCCCCCGGTCCACGAGCAGTACTTC. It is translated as CAWSPLGQPPVHEQYF. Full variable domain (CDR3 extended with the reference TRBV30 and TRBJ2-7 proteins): SQTIHQWPATLVQPVGSPLSLECTVEGTSNPNLYWYRQAAGRGLQLLFYSVGIGQISSEVPQNLSASRPQDRQFILSSKKLLLSDSGFYLCAWSPLGQPPVHEQYFGPGTRLTVT.